This T cell receptor (beta chain) originates from a study of PD-1 blockade in classical Hodgkin lymphoma. General study results and limits: Patients starting nivolumab less than 1 year after ASCT had lower diversity and were excluded from later analyses. The study found that TCR diversity rose significantly by C4D1 in CD4+ but not CD8+ cells.

The time point denotes: cycle 4 day 1 (C4D1), after about 6 weeks of nivolumab. Every one of the patients relapsed after autologous stem cell transplantation (brentuximab vedotin exposure was variable). Best outcomes ranged across complete response, partial response and progressive disease. Remarks on this clone: As yet, its antigen is unknown.

Sequenced by immunoSEQ multiplex PCR; TCRdb stores in-frame clones only, minus some. Among 15,000 to 20,000 clones listed, more than 70% were seen once. This CDR3 spans 15 amino acids. Germline-derived CDR1 and CDR2 are MNHEY and SMNVEV (reference sequence). The ends lost 3 bases at V and 5 bases at J; junction bases unmatched: 4. Sequences were derived from peripheral blood mononuclear cells (PBMCs), sampled before the fourth cycle of nivolumab. This chain links TRBV27 with TRBJ2-1, with 10 bases lining up with TRBD2. This receptor was obtained from a human donor with classical Hodgkin lymphoma. The CDR3 here is CASSFWSGGDNEQFF. CDR3 sequence (DNA): TGTGCCAGCAGTTTTTGGAGCGGGGGGGACAATGAGCAGTTCTTC.